The 20 T cell receptor beta chains in this list originate from one sample, sequenced in a study of tumor T cells in aggressive B-cell lymphoma. Generated by immunoSEQ multiplex PCR, the TCRdb table keeps only in-frame clones and is missing some. The sample holds a few thousand clones; about 90% are singletons and the top ten take about 7.2%. Sequenced input: tumor tissue. The receptors originated from an adult with diffuse large B cell lymphoma.

The chain links TRBV6-1 to TRBJ2-4, with no clear D. Trimming removed 11 bases from V and 0 bases from J, with 11 bases in between. Germline V CDR1 and CDR2: MNHNS, SASEGT. The CDR3 runs 13 residues. The chain's CDR3 is CAVRPLAKNIQYF. Written as DNA, the CDR3 is TGTGCCGTCCGTCCGTTAGCCAAAAACATTCAGTACTTC.

CDR3 DNA: TGTGCCAGCAGTTTGACAGGGGGGATGAACACCGGGGAGCTGTTTTTT. Residues: CASSLTGGMNTGELFF. The chain uses TRBV6-5 and TRBJ2-2; 9 bases are a match to TRBD1. The CDR3 extends over 16 amino acids. The ends lost 4 bases at V and 1 base at J; junction bases unmatched: 4. The germline gives CDR1 MNHEY, CDR2 SVGAGI.

V gene TRBV5-8 combines with J gene TRBJ1-2; TRBD1 matches 7 bases. Germline V gene data show CDR1 as SGHTS and CDR2 as YDEGEE. The CDR3 is 14 amino acids. The trim removed 3 bases at V and 4 bases at J, leaving 6 bases unmatched. The CDR3 loop is CASSSWTGIYGYTF. The DNA of the CDR3 is TGTGCCAGCAGCTCATGGACAGGAATCTATGGCTACACCTTC.

The CDR3 DNA sequence: TGTGCCAGCAGCTTAGGAACTGTAGAGACCCAGTACTTC. Translated: CASSLGTVETQYF. The chain recombines TRBV11-2 with TRBJ2-5, with D hard to call. Germline V lookup: CDR1 SGHAT, CDR2 FQNNGV. V lost 1 base, J lost 4 bases, and 7 bases lay in between. The CDR3 sequence is 13 residues long.

The chain combines TRBV19 with TRBJ2-2; TRBD2 might be the D (5 bases). Between the trimmed V and J ends, which lost 8 bases and 7 bases, there was a span of 14 bases. CDR1 and CDR2 (germline): LNHDA, SQIVND (reference sequence). This CDR3 contains 13 residues. The CDR3 sequence is CASSPDGIGELFF. The CDR3 coding sequence is TGTGCCAGTTCCCCAGACGGGATCGGGGAGCTGTTTTTT.

This clone was observed once. The rearrangement joins TRBV28 to TRBJ2-5; D is unresolved. The DNA end favors TRBJ2-7, so the J call may be wrong. The CDR3 covers 11 residues. Germline CDR1 is MDHEN and CDR2 is SYDVKM. In DNA form, the CDR3 reads TGTGCCAGCAGTTCCTCCTACGAGCAGTACTTC. Translation gives CASSSSYEQYF.

The chain uses TRBV4-3 and TRBJ1-1, with 8 bases that match TRBD1. Germline V lookup: CDR1 LGHNA, CDR2 YSLEER. The CDR3 loop spans 16 amino acids. V lost 2 bases and J lost 5; bases outside the gene matches: 10. CDR3 loop: CASSQPGQGAWTEAFF. CDR3 nucleotides: TGCGCCAGCAGCCAACCAGGACAGGGAGCATGGACTGAAGCTTTCTTT.

J is TRBJ2-3 and V is TRBV9; the match to TRBD2 covers 11 bases. V shed 0 bases and J 1 base; nucleotides not matched to a gene: 10. The V gene's germline CDR1 is SGDLS and CDR2 YYNGEE. The CDR3 length is 19 residues. CDR3 sequence: CASSVGWETSGAGTDTQYF. CDR3 in DNA: TGTGCCAGCAGCGTAGGGTGGGAGACTAGCGGGGCAGGCACAGATACGCAGTATTTT.

The V call is TRBV5-1, the J call TRBJ2-5, with a tentative D call TRBD2 (7 bases). Trimming left V 4 bases short and J 5 bases short, with 15 bases between. This CDR3 spans 14 amino acids. Per germline, CDR1 SGHRS and CDR2 YFSETQ. CDR3 region: CASSTVGGGETQYF. DNA for the CDR3: TGCGCCAGCAGCACCGTAGGGGGAGGGGAGACCCAGTACTTC.

This clone is hyperexpanded by share. The rearrangement uses TRBV4-3 and TRBJ2-1; possibly TRBD2 for D (5 bases). The CDR3 loop spans 12 amino acids. Germline V gene lookup returns CDR1 LGHNA and CDR2 YSLEER. Trimming left V 6 bases short and J 4 bases short, with 7 bases between. CDR3 coding DNA: TGCGCCAGCAGGGACTGGTACAATGAGCAGTTCTTC. Residues: CASRDWYNEQFF.

In this sample, this clone turned up once. V is TRBV7-9 and J is TRBJ2-3; a possible D gene is TRBD2 (7 bases). Between the trimmed V and J ends, which lost 0 bases and 4 bases, there was a span of 11 bases. The germline gives CDR1 SEHNR, CDR2 FQNEAQ (reference sequence). The CDR3 is 15 amino acids. This chain's CDR3 is CASSLAGGGADTQYF. The CDR3 region has the DNA TGTGCCAGCAGCTTAGCTGGGGGGGGCGCAGATACGCAGTATTTT.

The rearrangement links TRBV6-1 to TRBJ2-7; perhaps TRBD2 as D (6 bases). CDR3 length equals 14 residues. The germline V gene encodes CDR1 MNHNS and CDR2 SASEGT. Trimming stripped 0 bases from V and 6 bases from J, with 12 bases between. CDR3 loop: CASSEAYRGGEQYF. In DNA, the CDR3 is TGTGCCAGCAGTGAAGCGTATAGGGGAGGCGAGCAGTACTTC.

The chain combines TRBV19 with TRBJ2-2, with TRBD1 matching over 9 bases. The germline V gene has CDR1 LNHDA and CDR2 SQIVND (reference sequence). The CDR3 is 17 amino acids. V dropped 0 bases and J dropped 4; count of bases not matched to a gene: 6. CDR3 region: CASSIDLWTGATGELFF. The CDR3 region has the DNA TGTGCCAGTAGTATAGATCTATGGACAGGGGCCACCGGGGAGCTGTTTTTT.

The J gene is TRBJ1-1, the V gene TRBV6-5; no reliable D call. The CDR3 extends over 13 amino acids. V was shortened by 5 bases and J by 1 base, with 8 bases between the two germline ends. Germline V gene sequence: CDR1 MNHEY, CDR2 SVGAGI. CDR3 loop: CASSLTANTEAFF. The CDR3 DNA follows: TGTGCCAGCAGTCTTACAGCGAACACTGAAGCTTTCTTT.

This clone was seen only once. V and J are TRBV7-2 and TRBJ2-3; TRBD2 might be the D (6 bases). The CDR3 covers 16 residues. CDR1 SGHTA and CDR2 FQGNSA come from the germline V gene. V gave up 6 bases and J gave up 4 bases, with 20 bases separating them. The CDR3 sequence: CASSTLRWGEADTQYF. The CDR3 coding sequence is TGTGCCAGCAGTACCCTTCGGTGGGGGGAAGCAGATACGCAGTATTTT.

The genes are TRBV9 and TRBJ1-1; 8 bases are a match to TRBD1. The germline CDR1 and CDR2 sequences are SGDLS and YYNGEE. V was clipped by 4 bases and J by 1 base; unmatched bases: 6. The CDR3 has 15 amino acids. The CDR3 DNA follows: TGTGCCAGCAGCCCCGTGGACAGGGAGAACACTGAAGCTTTCTTT. Protein sequence: CASSPVDRENTEAFF.

The chain is built from TRBV29-1 and TRBJ2-2; 8 bases line up with TRBD2. The CDR3 has 14 residues. The V segment lost 5 bases and the J segment 4 bases; nucleotides outside the gene matches: 6. Germline V gene lookup returns CDR1 SQVTM and CDR2 ANQGSEA. This CDR3 is CSVRLARGTGELFF. CDR3 nucleotide sequence: TGCAGCGTTAGACTAGCGAGGGGCACCGGGGAGCTGTTTTTT.

This rearrangement joins TRBV9 to TRBJ2-1, with 16 positions matching TRBD2. The CDR3 consists of 16 residues. Trimming took 4 bases from V and 10 from J; bases not matched to a gene: 8. From germline, CDR1 is SGDLS and CDR2 YYNGEE. DNA of the CDR3: TGTGCCAGCAGCACCTCGGGACTAGCGGGGGGGCGGGAGCAGTTCTTC. Residues: CASSTSGLAGGREQFF.

The V call is TRBV6-5, the J call TRBJ1-6, with 9 bases aligning to TRBD1. CDR3 size: 14 residues. CDR1 is MNHEY, CDR2 SVGAGI, per germline. The junction had 4 bases not matched to a gene; V was cut back by 6 bases and J by 7 bases. CDR3 DNA: TGTGCCAGCAGACGGGACAGGGAAAATTCACCCCTCCACTTT. Protein: CASRRDRENSPLHF.

A single count supports this clone. V gene TRBV7-9 combines with J gene TRBJ1-2; 10 nucleotides line up with TRBD1. J was trimmed by 7 bases and V by 6 bases; bases with no gene match: 11. CDR3 size: 15 residues. CDR1 SEHNR and CDR2 FQNEAQ come from the germline V gene (reference sequence). This chain's CDR3 is CASRRGGTGVVGYTF. In DNA, the CDR3 is TGTGCCAGCAGGAGGGGCGGGACAGGGGTCGTTGGCTACACCTTC.